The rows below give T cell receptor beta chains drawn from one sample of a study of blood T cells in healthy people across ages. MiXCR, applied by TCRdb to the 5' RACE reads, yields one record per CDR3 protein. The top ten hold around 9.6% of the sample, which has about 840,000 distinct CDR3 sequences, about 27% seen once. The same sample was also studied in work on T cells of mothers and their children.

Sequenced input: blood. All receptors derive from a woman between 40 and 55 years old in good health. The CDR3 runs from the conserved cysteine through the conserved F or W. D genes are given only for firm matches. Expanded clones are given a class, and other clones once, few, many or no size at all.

TGCAGTGCTAGTTTCGGGGCCCTAGCGGGGCCCACAGATACGCAGTATTTT | CSASFGALAGPTDTQYF | TRBV20-1 | few | TRBJ2-3 | TRBD2
TGCGCCAGCAGCTCATACAGGGATACGAGCTCCTACAATGAGCAGTTCTTC | CASSSYRDTSSYNEQFF | TRBV5-1 | many | TRBJ2-1 | -
TGCGCCAGCAGCTTGAAGGGACGGGAAGCTTTCTTT | CASSLKGREAFF | TRBV5-1 | many | TRBJ1-1 | -
TGTGCCAGCAGCCCTTGGACAGGGTGGAGGAACACTGAAGCTTTCTTT | CASSPWTGWRNTEAFF | TRBV6-2/TRBV6-3 | many | TRBJ1-1 | TRBD1
TGTGCCAGCTCACCTCCTGGGCCATCCACCGGGGAGCTGTTTTTT | CASSPPGPSTGELFF | TRBV18 | few | TRBJ2-2 | -
TGTGCCAGCAGCGTTGCAGTTACGAACACTGAAGCTTTCTTT | CASSVAVTNTEAFF | TRBV9 | - | TRBJ1-1 | -
TGTGCCAGCAGCTCAACTCAGATGGAGACCCAGTACTTC | CASSSTQMETQYF | TRBV7-2 | - | TRBJ2-5 | -
TGTGCCAGCAGCCCCTCTGACAGCCTTTATGGCTACACCTTC | CASSPSDSLYGYTF | TRBV7-2 | many | TRBJ1-2 | -
TGTGCCAGCACTTCGGGACAGGGATCCGAAAAACTGTTTTTT | CASTSGQGSEKLFF | TRBV28 | few | TRBJ1-4 | TRBD1
TGTGCCAGCAGCCGGGAGAGTGCGACGCTTGAAGCTTTCTTT | CASSRESATLEAFF | TRBV3-1 | few | TRBJ1-1 | -
TGTGCCACCAGCGGCGAGGCGGGGTATGAGACCCAGTACTTC | CATSGEAGYETQYF | TRBV15 | - | TRBJ2-5 | -
TGTGCCACCGACGGGGGCCTCTCTAATGAGCAGTACTTC | CATDGGLSNEQYF | TRBV24-1 | once | TRBJ2-5 | -
TGTGCCAGCAGTTTAGCACAGGGGGCCGGAGCTTTCTTT | CASSLAQGAGAFF | TRBV12-3/TRBV12-4 | many | TRBJ1-1 | TRBD1
TGTGCCAGCAGCGTGTTAGCGGACTACACTGAAGCTTTCTTT | CASSVLADYTEAFF | TRBV9 | - | TRBJ1-1 | -
TGTGCCAGCAGCCAAGAGGAGGGAGGCAAAAACATTCAGTACTTC | CASSQEEGGKNIQYF | TRBV4-2 | - | TRBJ2-4 | -
TGTGCCATCAGTGAATCAGGGGGAGTTTTTAGCAATGAGCAGTTCTTC | CAISESGGVFSNEQFF | TRBV10-3 | many | TRBJ2-1 | TRBD1
TGTGCCAGCAGCCCCACCCCAGATACGCAGTATTTT | CASSPTPDTQYF | TRBV6-5 | many | TRBJ2-3 | -
TGCAGCGTTGCCGGGGGCACAGAGACCCAGTACTTC | CSVAGGTETQYF | TRBV29-1 | - | TRBJ2-5 | -
TGTGCCAGCAGCCAACGACTAGCGGGGGACTCCTACGAGCAGTACTTC | CASSQRLAGDSYEQYF | TRBV3-1 | few | TRBJ2-7 | TRBD2
TGTGCCAGCAGCCCACGACAGGGAAACGCTGAAGCTTTCTTT | CASSPRQGNAEAFF | TRBV9 | - | TRBJ1-1 | TRBD1
TGTGCCAGCAGCCCACGGTATGGACAGGGGCCCCTTAAGGATGGCTACACCTTC | CASSPRYGQGPLKDGYTF | TRBV7-9 | - | TRBJ1-2 | TRBD1
TGTGCCAGCAGCTCTCAACCCGGACTAATCGCCGGGGAGCTGTTTTTT | CASSSQPGLIAGELFF | TRBV7-2 | - | TRBJ2-2 | -
TGTGCCTGCAGTTTACAGGGGGCGATCCCTGAAGCTTTCTTT | CACSLQGAIPEAFF | TRBV12-3/TRBV12-4 | - | TRBJ1-1 | TRBD1
TGTGCCGGCAGCTTGTACAGGGGAAGTGGCTACACCTTC | CAGSLYRGSGYTF | TRBV11-2 | few | TRBJ1-2 | TRBD1
TGTGCCGGCAGCTTATACGTCGGGGGAGACTACGAGCAGTACTTC | CAGSLYVGGDYEQYF | TRBV7-8 | few | TRBJ2-7 | -
TGTGCCAGCAGCTCCCGATCTGGCTTCGGTACAACTTCGACTAGAAGCACAGATACGCAGTATTTT | CASSSRSGFGTTSTRSTDTQYF | TRBV11-2 | few | TRBJ2-3 | -
TGTGCCAGCAGCTTAACCCACGGTGCAGATACGCAGTATTTT | CASSLTHGADTQYF | TRBV7-3 | many | TRBJ2-3 | -
TGCAGTGCTAGTTGGGGAAAGGATGGCTACACCTTC | CSASWGKDGYTF | TRBV20-1 | few | TRBJ1-2 | -
TGTGCCAGCCGCACAGGGGGCATAGCTAACTATGGCTACACCTTC | CASRTGGIANYGYTF | TRBV27 | - | TRBJ1-2 | TRBD1
TGTGCCAGCAGTGGGACTAGCGGGGGGGCGTGGGAGCAGTACTTC | CASSGTSGGAWEQYF | TRBV2 | many | TRBJ2-7 | TRBD2
TGTGCCAGCAGTTTTTCAGGATACAATCAGCCCCAGCATTTT | CASSFSGYNQPQHF | TRBV12-3/TRBV12-4 | few | TRBJ1-5 | -
TGTGCCAGCAGCCCCGGGACAGCCAGCACTGAAGCTTTCTTT | CASSPGTASTEAFF | TRBV28 | few | TRBJ1-1 | TRBD1
TGTGCCAGCAGCCTTGGGGTGCTAGCGGGGGGGCTAGAGACCCAGTACTTC | CASSLGVLAGGLETQYF | TRBV7-2 | few | TRBJ2-5 | TRBD2
TGTGCCAGCCGGGCGAGCTCCTACAATGAGCAGTTCTTC | CASRASSYNEQFF | TRBV7-3 | many | TRBJ2-1 | -
TGTGCCAGCACCCCCTCCCGCGTCGGGGTCTTCATGAACACTGAAGCTTTCTTT | CASTPSRVGVFMNTEAFF | TRBV7-9 | few | TRBJ1-1 | -
TGTGCCAGCAGCTCTCAGGGGAACCCTAACTATGGCTACACCTTC | CASSSQGNPNYGYTF | TRBV7-2 | few | TRBJ1-2 | -
TGTGCCAGCAGCCAAGATCGGAGTAGCGGGGCTAGCTCCTACGAGCAGTACTTC | CASSQDRSSGASSYEQYF | TRBV14 | few | TRBJ2-7 | TRBD2
TGCAGCGTGGCGCCTGGACAGCTCTCTGAGGTGGTCCAGTACTTC | CSVAPGQLSEVVQYF | TRBV29-1 | few | TRBJ2-5 | -
TGCAGTGCTAGAGATTCGGGACAGGGGAGTGGGAACACTGAAGCTTTCTTT | CSARDSGQGSGNTEAFF | TRBV20-1 | - | TRBJ1-1 | TRBD1
TGCAGCGTGGCCGGGACAGGGGTTGCCTATGGCTACACCTTC | CSVAGTGVAYGYTF | TRBV29-1 | - | TRBJ1-2 | TRBD1
TGCAGTGCTAGAGGAGCCGGGGACAGGGGATCTACATACAATGGCTACACCTTC | CSARGAGDRGSTYNGYTF | TRBV20-1 | - | TRBJ1-2 | TRBD1
TGTGCCATCAGTCCGGGACATTTGAACACTGAAGCTTTCTTT | CAISPGHLNTEAFF | TRBV10-3 | - | TRBJ1-1 | -
TGTGCCAGCTCGTCAATATTTTCCCAAGAGACCCAGTACTTC | CASSSIFSQETQYF | TRBV18 | many | TRBJ2-5 | -
TGCAGTGCTAGACTTCAGGGGGGGAGTGAAGCTTTCTTT | CSARLQGGSEAFF | TRBV20-1 | few | TRBJ1-1 | TRBD1
TGCGCCAGCAGCTTGGGTGAAAGGACTAGCCTGGAAACTCTAATGACCGGGGAGCTGTTTTTT | CASSLGERTSLETLMTGELFF | TRBV5-1 | few | TRBJ2-2 | TRBD2
TGTGCTAGCCCCCGGGGGGGGACTAGGAGCTCCTACAATGAGCAGTTCTTC | CASPRGGTRSSYNEQFF | TRBV7-7 | - | TRBJ2-1 | TRBD2
TGTGCCAGCAACACAGGGACAGCTTACAATGAGCAGTTCTTC | CASNTGTAYNEQFF | TRBV7-9 | - | TRBJ2-1 | TRBD1
TGCGCCAGCAGCCGGGTCCCCAGGGACAATGAGCAGTACTTC | CASSRVPRDNEQYF | TRBV4-1 | - | TRBJ2-5 | -
TGCAGCGTTGAAATAGCGGGAGTCTACGAGCAGTACTTC | CSVEIAGVYEQYF | TRBV29-1 | once | TRBJ2-7 | TRBD2
TGCAGCGTTGCTGACAGGGGGAGAACTTCTGAAGCTTTCTTT | CSVADRGRTSEAFF | TRBV29-1 | - | TRBJ1-1 | TRBD1